These 14 T cell receptor beta chains were all obtained from the same sample, sequenced in a study of shared clonotypes between healthy human individuals. Measured with immunoSEQ multiplex PCR; TCRdb has only the in-frame clones, and not every one. The sample yields over a million clones, just under 99% seen once. Sequenced input: naive CD4+ T cells sorted from blood. The subset denotes: CD45RA+ positively selected. These receptors were collected from a man aged 30 to 45 in good health.

V and J are TRBV18 and TRBJ1-4; TRBD1 is a possible D gene (6 bases). Germline values: CDR1 KGHSH, CDR2 LQKENI. The CDR3 runs 15 residues. Trimming shortened V by 3 bases and J by 8 bases, and 16 bases separated the two germline ends. In DNA form, the CDR3 reads TGTGCCAGCTCACCCAAACAGGGAAGTGAAGAAAAACTGTTTTTT. Its translation: CASSPKQGSEEKLFF.

V gene TRBV15 combines with J gene TRBJ2-7; 7 bases match TRBD1. The V gene's germline CDR1 is LNHNV and CDR2 YYDKDF (reference sequence). With 5 bases clipped from V and 3 bases from J, the junction kept 7 bases outside the gene matches. There are 14 residues in the CDR3. Here the CDR3 DNA reads TGTGCCACCAGCCCCCGACAGGGCGGCTACGAGCAGTACTTC. Translation: CATSPRQGGYEQYF.

As concerns this clone: This CDR3 is also generated by other DNA sequences in the sample. The chain has TRBV2 and TRBJ2-5, with 10 bases identical to TRBD1. With V trimmed by 6 bases and J by 5 bases, 9 bases remained unmatched. The germline V gene has CDR1 SNHLY and CDR2 FYNNEI. The CDR3 is 15 residues long. CDR3 in amino acids: CASSEDRGREETQYF. CDR3 DNA: TGTGCCAGCAGCGAGGACAGGGGGAGGGAGGAGACCCAGTACTTC.

The chain carries TRBV7-9 and TRBJ2-3, with D maybe TRBD2 (5 bases). This CDR3 comprises 15 residues. CDR1 and CDR2 (germline): SEHNR, FQNEAQ (reference sequence). V lost 3 bases, J lost 4 bases, and 14 bases lay in between. The CDR3, as DNA: TGTGCCAGCAGCTTGGGAGATAGAGCTGCAGATACGCAGTATTTT. Translation: CASSLGDRAADTQYF.

This chain joins TRBV5-5 and TRBJ2-7; D possibly corresponds to TRBD1 (5 bases). This CDR3 has 14 amino acids. Germline loops: CDR1 SGHKS, CDR2 YYEKEE (reference sequence). V was pared by 2 bases and J by 3 bases, with 12 bases between. For the CDR3, the DNA is TGTGCCAGCAGCTTAGCAGGGCCTGTCTACGAGCAGTACTTC. The encoded protein is CASSLAGPVYEQYF. Full variable domain (remainder filled in from reference TRBV5-5 and TRBJ2-7): DAGVTQSPTHLIKTRGQQVTLRCSPISGHKSVSWYQQVLGQGPQFIFQYYEKEERGRGNFPDRFSARQFPNYSSELNVNALLLGDSALYLCASSLAGPVYEQYFGPGTRLTVT.

The J gene is TRBJ2-2, the V gene TRBV5-1; no clear D gene. CDR1 is SGHRS, CDR2 YFSETQ, per germline. The CDR3 is made up of 15 amino acids. Trimming removed 4 bases at V and 1 base at J, with 11 bases between. The CDR3 sequence is CASSLELKNTGELFF. CDR3 bases: TGCGCCAGCAGCCTAGAACTCAAGAACACCGGGGAGCTGTTTTTT.

The chain is built from TRBV18 and TRBJ2-2; D may be TRBD1 (5 bases). Germline CDR1 is KGHSH and CDR2 is LQKENI. The CDR3 extends over 16 amino acids. V shed 6 bases and J shed 0 bases, with 14 bases lying between them. The CDR3 DNA is TGTGCCAGCTCCCTCCTTTGGACACCGAACACCGGGGAGCTGTTTTTT. Protein product: CASSLLWTPNTGELFF.

The CDR3 protein is CASSPILSGELFF. The CDR3 DNA reads as TGTGCCAGCAGCCCGATTCTGAGCGGGGAGCTGTTTTTT. The chain carries TRBV7-8 and TRBJ2-2; D gene uncertain. Germline V lookup: CDR1 SGHVS, CDR2 FQNEAQ. This CDR3 spans 13 amino acids. Trimming removed 5 bases from V and 7 bases from J, with 11 bases in between.

This rearrangement joins TRBV5-1 to TRBJ2-5; 12 bases line up with TRBD2. The junction had 2 bases not matched to a gene; V was cut back by 2 bases and J by 3 bases. This CDR3 comprises 15 residues. Germline V gives CDR1 SGHRS, CDR2 YFSETQ. As DNA, the CDR3 is TGCGCCAGCAGCTTAAGGACTAGCGGGGAAGAGACCCAGTACTTC. Translated: CASSLRTSGEETQYF.

CDR3 sequence: CASSVEGQGPANTEAFF. The CDR3 region has the DNA TGTGCCAGCAGCGTAGAGGGACAGGGGCCGGCGAACACTGAAGCTTTCTTT. This chain links TRBV9 with TRBJ1-1, with 10 bases identical to TRBD1. The CDR3 totals 17 residues. The germline CDR1 and CDR2 sequences are SGDLS and YYNGEE. V lost 0 bases, J lost 1 base, and 6 bases stayed unmatched.

The chain is built from TRBV28 and TRBJ1-5; D is unclear. The germline gives CDR1 MDHEN, CDR2 SYDVKM. The CDR3 is made up of 14 amino acids. The V gene lost 3 bases and the J gene lost 3 bases, with 9 bases spanning the gap. The DNA for the CDR3 is TGTGCCAGCAGTTTCTCATTTAACAATCAGCCCCAGCATTTT. This sequence encodes CASSFSFNNQPQHF.

The rearrangement links TRBV5-1 to TRBJ2-7; 7 nucleotides line up with TRBD2. CDR3 length equals 16 residues. Per germline, CDR1 SGHRS and CDR2 YFSETQ. V lost 4 bases, J lost 2 bases, and 12 bases stayed unmatched. The CDR3 loop reads CASSAGLESSPYEQYF. CDR3 DNA: TGCGCCAGCAGCGCCGGACTAGAGTCGAGCCCCTACGAGCAGTACTTC.

The chain uses TRBV4-1 and TRBJ2-5; D is possibly TRBD2 (5 bases). The CDR3 is 13 residues long. Deletions cut 4 bases from V and 0 bases from J, with 6 bases between. Germline V gene sequence: CDR1 MGHRA, CDR2 YSYEKL. CDR3 DNA: TGCGCCAGCAGCCCGGGGAACCAAGAGACCCAGTACTTC. Translated: CASSPGNQETQYF.

The chain joins TRBV6-1 to TRBJ2-3; D is possibly TRBD1 or TRBD2 (5 bases each). The V and J ends lost 1 base and 2 bases respectively, with 13 bases between them. Germline V gene data show CDR1 as MNHNS and CDR2 as SASEGT. The CDR3 extends over 16 amino acids. The chain's CDR3 is CASSEGDLSTTDTQYF. CDR3 sequence (DNA): TGTGCCAGCAGTGAAGGGGACCTCTCAACCACAGATACGCAGTATTTT.